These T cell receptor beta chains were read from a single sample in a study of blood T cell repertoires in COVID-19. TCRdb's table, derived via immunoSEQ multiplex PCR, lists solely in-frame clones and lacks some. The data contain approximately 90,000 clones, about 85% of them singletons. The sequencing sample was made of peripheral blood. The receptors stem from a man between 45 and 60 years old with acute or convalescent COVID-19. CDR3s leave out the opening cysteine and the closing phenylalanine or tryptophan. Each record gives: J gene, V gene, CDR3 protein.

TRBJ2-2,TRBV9,ASSVVPSGSGGELF
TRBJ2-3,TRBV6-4,ASSGTGTDTQY
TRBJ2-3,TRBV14,ASSQDLHRGGADTQY
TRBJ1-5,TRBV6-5,ASRSGTGGAQPQH
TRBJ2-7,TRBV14,ASSQVVMGSGSYEQY
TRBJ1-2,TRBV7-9,ASSFQGNYGYT
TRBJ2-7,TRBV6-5,ASSYSIRVLIYEQY
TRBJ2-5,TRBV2,ASSQPGTSVRFGETQY
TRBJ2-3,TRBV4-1,ASSQDQLASDTQY
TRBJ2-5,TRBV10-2,ASSESRRRLDQETQY
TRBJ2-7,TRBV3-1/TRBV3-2,ASSPRGGTSYEQY
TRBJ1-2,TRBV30,AWSYTGAPSNYGYT
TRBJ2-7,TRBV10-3,AIREDRGGTYEQY
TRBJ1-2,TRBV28,ASSLSPGTGFDGYT
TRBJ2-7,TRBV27,ASSLRGQIYEQY
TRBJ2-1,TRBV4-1,ASSLQGFEQF
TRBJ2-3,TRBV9,ASSVEQPGLRTDTQY
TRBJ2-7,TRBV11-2,ASSRTGTSGDYEQY
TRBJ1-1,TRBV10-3,AINHRGRDTEAF
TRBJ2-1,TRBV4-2,ASSQDRGGSYNEQF
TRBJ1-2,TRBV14,ASSQGDSLNYGYT
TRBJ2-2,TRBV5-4,ASSEKTSGRSGELF
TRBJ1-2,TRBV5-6,ASRSTGGVGYT
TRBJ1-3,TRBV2,ASSRLGQGGSGNTIY
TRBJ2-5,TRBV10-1,ASSPGLAGAETQY
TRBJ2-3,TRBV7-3,ASSLISGGSTDTQY
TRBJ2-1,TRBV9,ASSVLSGRRDEQF
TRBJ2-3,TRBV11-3,ASSLERLARPRDTQY
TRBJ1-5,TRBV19,ASKGVGGTLRNQPQH
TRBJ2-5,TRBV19,ASSILQPQETQY
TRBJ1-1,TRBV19,ASSIGRAMTEAF
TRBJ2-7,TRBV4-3,ASSQPTGVGEQY
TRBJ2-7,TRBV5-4,ASSLSGTGWYEQY